The clone carrying this T cell receptor (beta chain) was seen a single time. Assay: immunoSEQ multiplex PCR; the TCRdb copy retains only in-frame clones and omits some. The profile shows fewer than 200,000 clones, 88% of them singletons. The data derive from a study of blood T cell repertoires in COVID-19. For the study at large: The origin of the acute and convalescent COVID-19 samples was the United States, Italy and Spain.

Individuals drawn from 20 to 25 US areas were about 18 to 95 years old. Researchers sorted participants into cohorts using their self-reported clinical history. Germline-derived CDR1 and CDR2 are LNHDA and SQIVND (reference sequence). The ends lost 11 bases at V and 2 bases at J; junction bases unmatched: 8. The CDR3 loop spans 13 amino acids. The TCR originated in a woman aged 18-30 years who had recovered from COVID-19. Sequenced: PBMCs or T cells enriched from blood (not recorded which). The J gene is TRBJ2-5, the V gene TRBV19; TRBD1 matches at 7 bases. The CDR3 region is CAARDRLQETQYF. The CDR3 region has the DNA TGTGCCGCCCGGGACAGATTACAAGAGACCCAGTACTTC.